Following are 7 T cell receptor beta chains from one sample sequenced in a study of breast tumors, draining lymph nodes, adjacent tissues. MiXCR was run by TCRdb on the multiplex PCR reads, yielding one entry per CDR3 protein. The sample has under 350,000 distinct CDR3 sequences; more than 30% are singletons. Axillary draining lymph nodes of breast cancer patients supplied the node samples. Material for sequencing was axillary lymph node tissue. The receptors come from a female donor with breast cancer. Some clones in this sample may be carry-over from other donors' samples.

The rearrangement uses TRBV6-2 or TRBV6-3 and TRBJ2-5; TRBD2 matches 8 bases. Trimming at V came to 2 bases and at J to 5 bases, leaving 7 bases not matched to a gene. Germline lookup yields CDR1 MNHEY and CDR2 SVGEGT. CDR3 size: 15 residues. The CDR3: CASSYPSGSGETQYF. The DNA for the CDR3 is TGTGCCAGCAGTTACCCGAGCGGGAGCGGGGAGACCCAGTACTTC.

Note on this clonotype: Germline and junction disagree at one end, which may indicate a read error. This chain joins TRBV18 and TRBJ2-3; unclear D gene. Germline CDR1 KGHSH, CDR2 LQKENI. The CDR3 is 13 amino acids. The CDR3 DNA reads as TGTGCCAGCCCACCACCGGTCACAGATACGCAGTATTTT. This sequence encodes CASPPPVTDTQYF. The full variable domain, in which reference TRBV18 and TRBJ2-3 provide the parts outside the CDR3, is NAGVMQNPRHLVRRRGQEARLRCSPMKGHSHVYWYRQLPEEGLKFMVYLQKENIIDESGMPKERFSAEFPKEGPSILRIQQVVRGDSAAYFCASPPPVTDTQYFGPGTRLTVL.

This clonotype appeared many times. The rearrangement links TRBV4-2 to TRBJ2-3; TRBD2 matches at 8 bases. With 1 base clipped from V and 1 base from J, the junction kept 4 bases outside the gene matches. The germline gives CDR1 LGHNA, CDR2 YNFKEQ. This CDR3 is 16 amino acids long. The CDR3 sequence: CASSQVAAGGTDTQYF. CDR3 in DNA: TGTGCCAGCAGCCAAGTTGCAGCGGGAGGCACAGATACGCAGTATTTT.

In this sample, this clonotype turned up many times. The V gene is TRBV20-1, the J gene TRBJ2-7; possible D gene TRBD2, 5 bases. V was shortened by 5 bases and J by 3 bases, with 8 bases between the two germline ends. Germline lookup yields CDR1 DFQATT and CDR2 SNEGSKA (reference sequence). The CDR3 is 11 residues long. CDR3 region: CSAPGIYEQYF. The CDR3 bases are TGCAGTGCTCCCGGGATCTACGAGCAGTACTTC.

This clonotype was seen repeatedly, ten times or more. The chain recombines TRBV15 with TRBJ2-5; TRBD2 matches at 7 bases. The CDR3 runs to 15 residues. CDR1 LNHNV and CDR2 YYDKDF come from the germline V gene (reference sequence). V lost 0 bases and J lost 4; bases outside the gene matches: 5. CDR3 sequence: CATSRDMGEGETQYF. CDR3 nucleotides: TGTGCCACCAGCAGAGATATGGGGGAGGGAGAGACCCAGTACTTC.

V and J are TRBV29-1 and TRBJ2-3, with 8 bases fitting TRBD2. After removal of 5 bases from V and 3 bases from J, the junction contained 16 bases not matched to a gene. This CDR3 has 17 residues. The germline CDR1 and CDR2 sequences are SQVTM and ANQGSEA. CDR3 coding DNA: TGCAGCGTTAACCCCCTTGGTGCGGGAGGAAGGACAGATACGCAGTATTTT. Translating gives CSVNPLGAGGRTDTQYF.

This chain connects TRBV15 to TRBJ1-3, with 10 bases that match TRBD1. The CDR3 totals 19 residues. Germline V gene lookup returns CDR1 LNHNV and CDR2 YYDKDF (reference sequence). J lost 1 base, V lost 6 bases, and 15 bases had no gene match. CDR3 DNA sequence: TGTGCCACCAGAGAGACAGGGGGCAGGAGGTTCGAGTCTGGAAACACCATATATTTT. It codes for CATRETGGRRFESGNTIYF.